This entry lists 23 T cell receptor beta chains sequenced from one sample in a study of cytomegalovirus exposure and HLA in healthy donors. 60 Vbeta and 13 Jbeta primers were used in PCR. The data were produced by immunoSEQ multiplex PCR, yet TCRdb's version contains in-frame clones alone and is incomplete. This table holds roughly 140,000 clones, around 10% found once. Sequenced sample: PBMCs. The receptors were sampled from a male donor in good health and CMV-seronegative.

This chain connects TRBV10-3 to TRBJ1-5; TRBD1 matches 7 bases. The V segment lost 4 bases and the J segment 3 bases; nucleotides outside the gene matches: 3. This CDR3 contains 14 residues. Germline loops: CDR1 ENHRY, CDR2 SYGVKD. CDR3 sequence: CAISGQGTNQPQHF. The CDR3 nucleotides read TGTGCCATCAGTGGACAGGGTACCAATCAGCCCCAGCATTTT.

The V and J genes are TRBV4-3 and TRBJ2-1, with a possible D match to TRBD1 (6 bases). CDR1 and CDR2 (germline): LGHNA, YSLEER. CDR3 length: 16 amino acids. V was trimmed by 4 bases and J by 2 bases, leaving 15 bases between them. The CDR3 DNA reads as TGCGCCAGCAGCCGGTTAATTACAGGGACCTACAATGAGCAGTTCTTC. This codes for CASSRLITGTYNEQFF.

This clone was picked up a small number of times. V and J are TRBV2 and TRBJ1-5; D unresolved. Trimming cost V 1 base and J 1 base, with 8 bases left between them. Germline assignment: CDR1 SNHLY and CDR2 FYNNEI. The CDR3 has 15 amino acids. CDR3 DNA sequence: TGTGCCAGCAGTGAAGACGGTATCAGCAATCAGCCCCAGCATTTT. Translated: CASSEDGISNQPQHF.

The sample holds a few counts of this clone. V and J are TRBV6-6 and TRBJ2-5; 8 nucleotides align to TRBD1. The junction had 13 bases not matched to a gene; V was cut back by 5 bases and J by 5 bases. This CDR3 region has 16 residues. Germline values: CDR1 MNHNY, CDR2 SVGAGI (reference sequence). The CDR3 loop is CASSTPRDRGLETQYF. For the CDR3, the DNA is TGTGCCAGCAGTACCCCAAGAGACAGGGGTTTGGAGACCCAGTACTTC.

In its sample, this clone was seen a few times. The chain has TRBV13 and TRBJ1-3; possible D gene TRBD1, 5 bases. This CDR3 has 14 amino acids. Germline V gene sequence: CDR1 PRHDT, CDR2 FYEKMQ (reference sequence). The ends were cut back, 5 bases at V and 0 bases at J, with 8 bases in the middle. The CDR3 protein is CASSAGGSGNTIYF. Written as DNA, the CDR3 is TGTGCCAGCAGCGCGGGGGGCTCTGGAAACACCATATATTTT.

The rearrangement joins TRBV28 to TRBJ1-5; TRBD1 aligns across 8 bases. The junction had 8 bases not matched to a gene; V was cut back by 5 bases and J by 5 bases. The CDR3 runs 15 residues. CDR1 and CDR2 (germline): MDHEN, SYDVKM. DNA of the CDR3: TGTGCCAGCAGTCTCCCGACAGGGGCCTATCAGCCCCAGCATTTT. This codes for CASSLPTGAYQPQHF.

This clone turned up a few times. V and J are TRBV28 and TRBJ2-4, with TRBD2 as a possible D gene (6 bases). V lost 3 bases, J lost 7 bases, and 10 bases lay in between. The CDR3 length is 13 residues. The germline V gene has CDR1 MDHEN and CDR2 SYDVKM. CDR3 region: CASSFGSRNIQYF. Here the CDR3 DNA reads TGTGCCAGCAGTTTCGGGAGTCGGAACATTCAGTACTTC.

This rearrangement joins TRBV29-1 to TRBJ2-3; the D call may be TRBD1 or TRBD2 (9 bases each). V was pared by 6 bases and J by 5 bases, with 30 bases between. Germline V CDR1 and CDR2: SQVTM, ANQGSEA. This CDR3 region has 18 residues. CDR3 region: CSVPGTGQRGASVDTQYF. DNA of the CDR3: TGCAGCGTACCCGGGACAGGGCAGCGGGGGGCCTCAGTAGATACGCAGTATTTT.

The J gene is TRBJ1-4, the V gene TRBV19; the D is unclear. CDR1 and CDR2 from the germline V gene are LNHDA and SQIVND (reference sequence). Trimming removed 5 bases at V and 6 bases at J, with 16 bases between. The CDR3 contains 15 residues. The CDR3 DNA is TGTGCCAGTAGTCTCTACGGTCGCCGGGATGAAAAACTGTTTTTT. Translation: CASSLYGRRDEKLFF. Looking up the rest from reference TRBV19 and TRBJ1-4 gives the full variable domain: DGGITQSPKYLFRKEGQNVTLSCEQNLNHDAMYWYRQDPGQGLRLIYYSQIVNDFQKGDIAEGYSVSREKKESFPLTVTSAQKNPTAFYLCASSLYGRRDEKLFFGSGTQLSVL.

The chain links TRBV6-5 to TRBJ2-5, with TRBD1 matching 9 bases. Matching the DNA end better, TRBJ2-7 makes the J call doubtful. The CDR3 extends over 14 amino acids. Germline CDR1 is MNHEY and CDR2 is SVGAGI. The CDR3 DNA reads TGTGCCAGCAGTTACGGACAGGGGACCGCCGAGCAGTACTTC. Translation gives CASSYGQGTAEQYF.

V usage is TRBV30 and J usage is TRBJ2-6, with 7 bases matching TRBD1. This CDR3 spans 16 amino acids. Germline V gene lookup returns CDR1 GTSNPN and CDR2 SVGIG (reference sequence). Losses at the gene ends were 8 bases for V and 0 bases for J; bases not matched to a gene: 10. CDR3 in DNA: TGTGCCATCGCGACAGGGACCCTCTCTGGGGCCAACGTCCTGACTTTC. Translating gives CAIATGTLSGANVLTF.

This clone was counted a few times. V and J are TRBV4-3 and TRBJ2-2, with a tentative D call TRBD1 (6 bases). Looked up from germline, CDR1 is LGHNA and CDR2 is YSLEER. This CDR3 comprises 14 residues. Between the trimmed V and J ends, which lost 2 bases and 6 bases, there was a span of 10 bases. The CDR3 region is CASSQYTGPGELFF. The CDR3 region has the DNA TGCGCCAGCAGCCAATACACAGGGCCCGGGGAGCTGTTTTTT.

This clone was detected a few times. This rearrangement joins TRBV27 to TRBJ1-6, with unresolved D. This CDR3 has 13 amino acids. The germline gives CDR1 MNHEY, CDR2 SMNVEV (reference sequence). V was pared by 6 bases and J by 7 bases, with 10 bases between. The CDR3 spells CASRITKNSPLHF. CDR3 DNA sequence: TGTGCCAGCAGGATAACAAAGAATTCACCCCTCCACTTT.

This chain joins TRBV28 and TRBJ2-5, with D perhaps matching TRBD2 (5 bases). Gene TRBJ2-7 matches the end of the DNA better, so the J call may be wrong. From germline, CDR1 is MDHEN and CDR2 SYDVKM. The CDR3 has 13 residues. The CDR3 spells CASSPGVSYEQYF. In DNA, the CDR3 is TGTGCCAGCAGTCCCGGGGTCTCCTACGAGCAGTACTTC.

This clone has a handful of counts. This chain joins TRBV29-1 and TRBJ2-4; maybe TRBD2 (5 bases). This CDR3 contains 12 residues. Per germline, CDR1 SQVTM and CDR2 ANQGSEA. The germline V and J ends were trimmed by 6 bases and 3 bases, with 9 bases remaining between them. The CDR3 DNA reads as TGCAGCGTGGCGGAGGACAAAAACATTCAGTACTTC. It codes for CSVAEDKNIQYF. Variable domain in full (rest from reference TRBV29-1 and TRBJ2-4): SAVISQKPSRDICQRGTSLTIQCQVDSQVTMMFWYRQQPGQSLTLIATANQGSEATYESGFVIDKFPISRPNLTFSTLTVSNMSPEDSSIYLCSVAEDKNIQYFGAGTRLSVL.

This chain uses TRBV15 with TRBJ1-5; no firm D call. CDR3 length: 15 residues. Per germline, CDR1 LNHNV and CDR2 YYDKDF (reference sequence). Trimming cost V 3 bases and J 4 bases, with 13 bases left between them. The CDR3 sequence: CATSSTRAGNQPQHF. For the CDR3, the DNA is TGTGCCACCAGCAGTACTCGGGCGGGTAATCAGCCCCAGCATTTT. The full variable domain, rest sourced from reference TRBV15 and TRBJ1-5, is DAMVIQNPRYQVTQFGKPVTLSCSQTLNHNVMYWYQQKSSQAPKLLFHYYDKDFNNEADTPDNFQSRRPNTSFCFLDIRSPGLGDTAMYLCATSSTRAGNQPQHFGDGTRLSIL.

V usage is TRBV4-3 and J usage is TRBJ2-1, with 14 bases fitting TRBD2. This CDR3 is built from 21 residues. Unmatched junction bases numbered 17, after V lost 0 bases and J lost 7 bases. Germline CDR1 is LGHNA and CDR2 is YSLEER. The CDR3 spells CASSQDLPGLAGVLVRNEQFF. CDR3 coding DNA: TGCGCCAGCAGCCAAGACTTACCGGGACTAGCGGGAGTCTTGGTGCGGAATGAGCAGTTCTTC.

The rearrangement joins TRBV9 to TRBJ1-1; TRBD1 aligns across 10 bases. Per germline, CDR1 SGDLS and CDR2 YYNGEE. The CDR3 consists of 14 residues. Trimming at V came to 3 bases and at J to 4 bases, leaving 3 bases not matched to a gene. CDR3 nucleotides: TGTGCCAGCAGCGGAGACAGGGGGCCCACTGAAGCTTTCTTT. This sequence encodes CASSGDRGPTEAFF.

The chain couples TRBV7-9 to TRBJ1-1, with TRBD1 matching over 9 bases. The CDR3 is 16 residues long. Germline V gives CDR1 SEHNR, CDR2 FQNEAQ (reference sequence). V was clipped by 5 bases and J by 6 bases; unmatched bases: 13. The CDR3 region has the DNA TGTGCCAGCAGCCCCCGCGGCGACAGGGGGGGCCCTGAAGCTTTCTTT. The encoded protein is CASSPRGDRGGPEAFF.

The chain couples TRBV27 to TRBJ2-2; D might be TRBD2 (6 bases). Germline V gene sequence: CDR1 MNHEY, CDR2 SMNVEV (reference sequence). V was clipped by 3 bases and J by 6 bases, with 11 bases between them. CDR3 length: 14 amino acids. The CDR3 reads CASSFFGTSGELFF. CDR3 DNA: TGTGCCAGCAGTTTTTTCGGGACTTCCGGGGAGCTGTTTTTT.

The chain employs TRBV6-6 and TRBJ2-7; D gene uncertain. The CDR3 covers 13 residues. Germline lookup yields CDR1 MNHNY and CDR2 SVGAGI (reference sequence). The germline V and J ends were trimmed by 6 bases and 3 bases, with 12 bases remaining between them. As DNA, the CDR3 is TGTGCCAGCAGCCTCGGTCCTAACTACGAGCAGTACTTC. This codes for CASSLGPNYEQYF.

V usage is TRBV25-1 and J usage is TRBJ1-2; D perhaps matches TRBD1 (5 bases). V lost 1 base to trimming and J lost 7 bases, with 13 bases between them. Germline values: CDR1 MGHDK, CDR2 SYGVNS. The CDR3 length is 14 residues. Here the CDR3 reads CASSEFGGRGGYTF. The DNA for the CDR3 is TGTGCCAGCAGTGAATTCGGGGGAAGGGGTGGCTACACCTTC.

DNA of the CDR3: TGTGCCAGCAGCTCGGGACAGGGGCACTATGGCTACACCTTC. Amino acid sequence: CASSSGQGHYGYTF. The V gene is TRBV5-6, the J gene TRBJ1-2, with 10 nucleotides matching TRBD1. CDR1 is SGHDT and CDR2 is YYEEEE in the germline V gene. CDR3 length: 14 residues. With 3 bases clipped from V and 3 bases from J, the junction kept 2 bases outside the gene matches.